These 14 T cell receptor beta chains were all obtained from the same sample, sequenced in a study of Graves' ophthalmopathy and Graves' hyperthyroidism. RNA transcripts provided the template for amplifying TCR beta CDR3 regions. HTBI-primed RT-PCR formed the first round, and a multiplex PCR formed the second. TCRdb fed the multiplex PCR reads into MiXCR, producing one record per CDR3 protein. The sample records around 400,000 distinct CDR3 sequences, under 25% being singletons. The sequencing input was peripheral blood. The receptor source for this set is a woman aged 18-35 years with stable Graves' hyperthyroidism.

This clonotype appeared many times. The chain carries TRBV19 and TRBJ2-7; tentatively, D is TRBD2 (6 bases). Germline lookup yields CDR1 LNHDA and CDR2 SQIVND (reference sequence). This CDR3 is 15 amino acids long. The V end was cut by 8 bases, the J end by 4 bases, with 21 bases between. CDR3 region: CASSDSRREIYEQYF. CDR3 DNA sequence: TGTGCCAGTTCCGACTCAAGGAGGGAGATATACGAGCAGTACTTC.

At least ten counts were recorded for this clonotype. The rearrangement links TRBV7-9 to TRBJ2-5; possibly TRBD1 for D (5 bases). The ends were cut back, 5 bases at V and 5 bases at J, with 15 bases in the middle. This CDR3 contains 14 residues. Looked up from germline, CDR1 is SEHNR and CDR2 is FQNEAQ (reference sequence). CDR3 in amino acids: CASSLAGMAETQYF. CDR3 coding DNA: TGTGCCAGCAGCCTGGCAGGGATGGCTGAGACCCAGTACTTC.

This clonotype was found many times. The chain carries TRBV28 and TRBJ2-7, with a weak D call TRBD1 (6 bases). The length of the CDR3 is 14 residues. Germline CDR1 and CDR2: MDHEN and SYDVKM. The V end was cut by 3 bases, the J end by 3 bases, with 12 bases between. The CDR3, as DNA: TGTGCCAGCAGTTTCCAGCGGACAGACTACGAGCAGTACTTC. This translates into CASSFQRTDYEQYF.

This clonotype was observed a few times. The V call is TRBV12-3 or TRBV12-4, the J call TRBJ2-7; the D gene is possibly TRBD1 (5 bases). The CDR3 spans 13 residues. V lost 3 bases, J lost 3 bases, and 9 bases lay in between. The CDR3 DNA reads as TGTGCCAGCAGTTTCAGGACAAACTACGAGCAGTACTTC. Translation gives CASSFRTNYEQYF.

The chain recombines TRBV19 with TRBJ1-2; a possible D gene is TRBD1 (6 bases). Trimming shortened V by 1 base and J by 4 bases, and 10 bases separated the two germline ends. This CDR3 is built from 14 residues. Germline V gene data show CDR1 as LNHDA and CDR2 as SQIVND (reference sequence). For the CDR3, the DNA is TGTGCCAGTAGTATAGCGGACAGCGGCTATGGCTACACCTTC. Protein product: CASSIADSGYGYTF.

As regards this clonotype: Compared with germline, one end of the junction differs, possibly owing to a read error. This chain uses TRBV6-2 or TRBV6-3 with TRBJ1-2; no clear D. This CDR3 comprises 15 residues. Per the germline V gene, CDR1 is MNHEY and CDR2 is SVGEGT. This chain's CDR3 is CASSYKSVQYYGYTF. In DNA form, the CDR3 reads TGTGCCAGCAGTTACAAATCGGTACAGTACTATGGTTACACCTTC.

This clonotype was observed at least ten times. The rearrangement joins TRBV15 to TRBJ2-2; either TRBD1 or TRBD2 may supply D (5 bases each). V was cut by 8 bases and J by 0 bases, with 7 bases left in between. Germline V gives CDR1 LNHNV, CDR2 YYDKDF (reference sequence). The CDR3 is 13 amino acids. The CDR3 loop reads CATGTANTGELFF. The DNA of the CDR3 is TGTGCCACCGGGACGGCGAACACCGGGGAGCTGTTTTTT.

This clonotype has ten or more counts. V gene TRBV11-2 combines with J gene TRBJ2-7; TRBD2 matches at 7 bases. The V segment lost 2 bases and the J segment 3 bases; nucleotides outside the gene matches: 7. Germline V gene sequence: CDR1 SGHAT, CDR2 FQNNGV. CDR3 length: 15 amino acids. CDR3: CASSLIAGGHYEQYF. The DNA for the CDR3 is TGTGCCAGCAGCTTAATAGCGGGCGGGCACTACGAGCAGTACTTC.

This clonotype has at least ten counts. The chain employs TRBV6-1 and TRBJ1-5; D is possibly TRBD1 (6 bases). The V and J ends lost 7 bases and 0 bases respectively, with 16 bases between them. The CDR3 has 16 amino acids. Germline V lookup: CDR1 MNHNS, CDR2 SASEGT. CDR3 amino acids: CASKGGKANSNQPQHF. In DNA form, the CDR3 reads TGTGCCAGCAAGGGGGGTAAGGCAAATAGCAATCAGCCCCAGCATTTT.

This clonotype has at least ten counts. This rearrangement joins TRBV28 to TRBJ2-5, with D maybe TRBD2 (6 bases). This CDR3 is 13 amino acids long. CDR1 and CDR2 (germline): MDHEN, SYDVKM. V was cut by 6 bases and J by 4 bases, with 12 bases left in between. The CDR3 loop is CASRVTRRETQYF. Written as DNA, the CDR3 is TGTGCCAGCAGGGTGACTAGAAGAGAGACCCAGTACTTC.

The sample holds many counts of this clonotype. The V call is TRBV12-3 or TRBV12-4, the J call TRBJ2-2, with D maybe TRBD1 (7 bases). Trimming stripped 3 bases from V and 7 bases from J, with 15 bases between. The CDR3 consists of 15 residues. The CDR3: CASSLSDREDGELFF. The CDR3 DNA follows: TGTGCCAGCAGTTTGTCCGACAGGGAGGACGGGGAGCTGTTTTTT.

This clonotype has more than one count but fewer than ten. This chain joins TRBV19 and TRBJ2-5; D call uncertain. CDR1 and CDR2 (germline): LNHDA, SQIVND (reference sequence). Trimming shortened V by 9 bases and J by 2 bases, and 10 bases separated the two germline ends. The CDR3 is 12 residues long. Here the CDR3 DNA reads TGTGCCAGCGGACGGATACAAGAGACCCAGTACTTC. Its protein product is CASGRIQETQYF.

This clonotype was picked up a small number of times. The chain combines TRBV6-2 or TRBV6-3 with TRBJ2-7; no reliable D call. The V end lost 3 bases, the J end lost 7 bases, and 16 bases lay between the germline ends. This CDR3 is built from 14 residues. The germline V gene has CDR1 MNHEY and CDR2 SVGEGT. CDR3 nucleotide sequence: TGTGCCAGCAGTTATGATCAGTCCTTCAGTGAGCAGTACTTC. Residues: CASSYDQSFSEQYF.

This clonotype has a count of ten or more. The CDR3 loop reads CASSDVAGEQTGELFF. CDR3 coding DNA: TGTGCCAGCAGTGATGTAGCGGGAGAACAAACCGGGGAGCTGTTTTTT. This chain joins TRBV25-1 and TRBJ2-2; 9 bases are a match to TRBD2. The germline CDR1 and CDR2 sequences are MGHDK and SYGVNS. The CDR3 has 16 amino acids. V was clipped by 3 bases and J by 5 bases; unmatched bases: 7.